One T cell receptor beta chain is described in this entry. Its specificity is unknown. This specimen comes from a study of cytomegalovirus exposure and HLA in healthy donors. Germline V gives CDR1 GTSNPN, CDR2 SVGIG (reference sequence). The CDR3 covers 15 residues. The germline V and J ends were trimmed by 0 bases and 4 bases, with 13 bases remaining between them. 60 Vbeta and 13 Jbeta primers were used in PCR. Measured with immunoSEQ multiplex PCR; TCRdb has only the in-frame clones, and not every one. Among around 200,000 clones listed, around 83% were seen once. Study-wide results and caveats: Cytomegalovirus association was assigned to over 150 TCR beta chains. A later look showed TCR association rates differing by HLA locus, highest for DRB1 and lowest for HLA-C. It is likely that the observed cluster of highly shared sequence variants was a sequencing artifact.

This sequence joins TRBV30 and TRBJ2-1, with a weak D call TRBD2 (5 bases). The sequenced sample consisted of PBMCs. This sequence originates from a woman in her late teens or twenties in good health and CMV-seronegative. The CDR3 is CAWSVTSGRYNEQFF. The CDR3 DNA follows: TGTGCCTGGAGTGTAACCAGCGGAAGATACAATGAGCAGTTCTTC.